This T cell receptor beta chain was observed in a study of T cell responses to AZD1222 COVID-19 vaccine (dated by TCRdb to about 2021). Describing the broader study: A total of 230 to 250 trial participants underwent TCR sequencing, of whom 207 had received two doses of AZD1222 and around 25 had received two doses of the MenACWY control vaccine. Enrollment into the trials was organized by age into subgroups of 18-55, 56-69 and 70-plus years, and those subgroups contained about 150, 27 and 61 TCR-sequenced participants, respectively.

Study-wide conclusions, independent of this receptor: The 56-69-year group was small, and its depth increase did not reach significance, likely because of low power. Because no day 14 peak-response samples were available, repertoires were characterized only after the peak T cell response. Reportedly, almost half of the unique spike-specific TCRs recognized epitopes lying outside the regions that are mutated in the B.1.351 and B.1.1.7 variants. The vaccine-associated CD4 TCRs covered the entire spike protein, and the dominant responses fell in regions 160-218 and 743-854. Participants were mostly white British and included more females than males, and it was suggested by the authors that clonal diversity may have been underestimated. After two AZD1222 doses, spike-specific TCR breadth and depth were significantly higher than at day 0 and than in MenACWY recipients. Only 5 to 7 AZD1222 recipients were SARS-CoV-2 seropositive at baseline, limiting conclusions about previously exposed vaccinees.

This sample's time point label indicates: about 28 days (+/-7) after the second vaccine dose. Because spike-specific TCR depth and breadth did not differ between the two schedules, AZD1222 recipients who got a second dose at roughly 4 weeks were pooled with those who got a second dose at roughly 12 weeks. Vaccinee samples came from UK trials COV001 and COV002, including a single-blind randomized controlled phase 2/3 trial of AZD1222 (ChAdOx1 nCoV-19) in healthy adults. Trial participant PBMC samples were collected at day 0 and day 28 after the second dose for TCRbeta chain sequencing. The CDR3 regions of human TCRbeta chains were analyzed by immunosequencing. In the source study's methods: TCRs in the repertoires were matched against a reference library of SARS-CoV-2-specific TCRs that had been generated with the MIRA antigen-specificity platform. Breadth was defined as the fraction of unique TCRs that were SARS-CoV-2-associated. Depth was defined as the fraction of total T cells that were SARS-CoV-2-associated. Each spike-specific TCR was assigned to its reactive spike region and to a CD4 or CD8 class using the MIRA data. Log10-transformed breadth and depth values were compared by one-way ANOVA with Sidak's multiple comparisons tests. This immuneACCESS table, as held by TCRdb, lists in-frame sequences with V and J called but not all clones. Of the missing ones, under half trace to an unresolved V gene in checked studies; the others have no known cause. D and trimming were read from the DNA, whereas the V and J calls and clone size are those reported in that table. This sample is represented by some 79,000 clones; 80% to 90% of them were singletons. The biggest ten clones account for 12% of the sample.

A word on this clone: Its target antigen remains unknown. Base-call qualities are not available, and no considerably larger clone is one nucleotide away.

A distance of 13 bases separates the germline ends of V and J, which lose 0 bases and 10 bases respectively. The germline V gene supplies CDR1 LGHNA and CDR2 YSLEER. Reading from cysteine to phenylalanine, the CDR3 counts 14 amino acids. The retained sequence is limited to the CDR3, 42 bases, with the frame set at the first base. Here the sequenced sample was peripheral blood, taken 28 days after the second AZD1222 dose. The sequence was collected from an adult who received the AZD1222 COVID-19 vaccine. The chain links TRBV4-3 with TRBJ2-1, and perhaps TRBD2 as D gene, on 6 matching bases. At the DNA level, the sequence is TGCGCCAGCAGCCAAGAGATTGAACTAGCCGAGCAGTTCTTC. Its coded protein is CASSQEIELAEQFF.